This record covers a single T cell receptor beta chain. This CDR3 comprises 19 residues. Germline assignment: CDR1 ENHRY and CDR2 SYGVKD. The V end was cut by 6 bases, the J end by 0 bases, with 24 bases between. The data belong to a study of blood T cell repertoires in COVID-19. Whole-study context: Samples of COVID-19 (acute and convalescent) were obtained from the United States, Italy and Spain. The analysed material was cDNA or gDNA that came from T cells, B-cell-depleted T cells, or PBMCs.

In the original workflow: Estimation of nucleated cell counts relied on the amplification of reference gene primers. Some clones are missing from TCRdb's copy, which holds only in-frame ones; the method was immunoSEQ multiplex PCR. V, J and clone size are taken as reported in that table, and D and trimming were inferred from the DNA itself. This sample carries some 100,000 clones, approximately 90% of them seen once, and the ten largest clones take about 1%. Specimen: peripheral blood. The chain couples TRBV10-3 to TRBJ2-1; possibly TRBD1 for D (6 bases). The TCR comes from a man aged 55 to 70 with acute or convalescent COVID-19. The CDR3 loop reads CAIRGQRRFGDTSYNEQFF. CDR3 DNA sequence: TGTGCCATCAGAGGGCAGAGGCGGTTTGGGGACACCTCCTACAATGAGCAGTTCTTC.